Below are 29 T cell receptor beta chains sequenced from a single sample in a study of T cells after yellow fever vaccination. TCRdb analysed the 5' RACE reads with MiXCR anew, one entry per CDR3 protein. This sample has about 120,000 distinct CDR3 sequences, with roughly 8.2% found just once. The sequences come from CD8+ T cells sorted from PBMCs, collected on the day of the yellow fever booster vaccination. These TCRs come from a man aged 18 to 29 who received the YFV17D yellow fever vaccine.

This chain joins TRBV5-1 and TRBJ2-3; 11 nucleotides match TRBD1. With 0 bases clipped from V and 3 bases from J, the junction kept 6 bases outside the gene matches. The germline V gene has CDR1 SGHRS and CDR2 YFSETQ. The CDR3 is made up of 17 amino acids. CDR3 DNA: TGCGCCAGCAGCTTGGATGGACAGGGGGCTATGACAGATACGCAGTATTTT. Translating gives CASSLDGQGAMTDTQYF. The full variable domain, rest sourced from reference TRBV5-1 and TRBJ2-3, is KAGVTQTPRYLIKTRGQQVTLSCSPISGHRSVSWYQQTPGQGLQFLFEYFSETQRNKGNFPGRFSGRQFSNSRSEMNVSTLELGDSALYLCASSLDGQGAMTDTQYFGPGTRLTVL.

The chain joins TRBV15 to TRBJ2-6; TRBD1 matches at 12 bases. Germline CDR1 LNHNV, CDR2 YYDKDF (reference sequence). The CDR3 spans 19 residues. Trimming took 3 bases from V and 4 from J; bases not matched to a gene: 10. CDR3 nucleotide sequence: TGTGCCACCAGCAGGATCCCGGGACAGGGGGCGGGAGGGGCCAACGTCCTGACTTTC. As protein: CATSRIPGQGAGGANVLTF.

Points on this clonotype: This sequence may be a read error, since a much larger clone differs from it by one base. CDR3 coding DNA: TGTGCCAGCAGCCAGGTGACCCTCGAGCAGTACTTC. This codes for CASSQVTLEQYF. The rearrangement uses TRBV11-2 and TRBJ2-7; D gene ambiguous. Trimming removed 5 bases at V and 6 bases at J, with 11 bases between. Germline V lookup: CDR1 SGHAT, CDR2 FQNNGV. The CDR3 runs 12 residues.

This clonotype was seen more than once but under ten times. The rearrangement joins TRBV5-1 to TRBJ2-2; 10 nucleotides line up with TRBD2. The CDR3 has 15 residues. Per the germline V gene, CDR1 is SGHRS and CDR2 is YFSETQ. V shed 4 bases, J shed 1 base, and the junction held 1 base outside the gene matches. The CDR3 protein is CASSTSGMNTGELFF. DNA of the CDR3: TGCGCCAGCAGCACTAGCGGGATGAACACCGGGGAGCTGTTTTTT.

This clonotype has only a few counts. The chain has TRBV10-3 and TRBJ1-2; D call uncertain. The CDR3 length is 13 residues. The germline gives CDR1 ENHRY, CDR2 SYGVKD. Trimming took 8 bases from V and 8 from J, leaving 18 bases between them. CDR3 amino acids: CAIGLVGSYGYTF. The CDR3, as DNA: TGTGCCATCGGATTGGTAGGGTCATACGGCTACACCTTC.

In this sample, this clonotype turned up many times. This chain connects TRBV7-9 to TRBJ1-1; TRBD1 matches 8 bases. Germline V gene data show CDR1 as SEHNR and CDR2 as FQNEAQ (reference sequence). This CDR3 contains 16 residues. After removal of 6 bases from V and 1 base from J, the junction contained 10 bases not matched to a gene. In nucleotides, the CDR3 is TGTGCCAGCAGACCTGGGCAGGGGGCTTCGAACACTGAAGCTTTCTTT. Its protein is CASRPGQGASNTEAFF. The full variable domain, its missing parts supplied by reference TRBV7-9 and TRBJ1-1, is DTGVSQNPRHKITKRGQNVTFRCDPISEHNRLYWYRQTLGQGPEFLTYFQNEAQLEKSRLLSDRFSAERPKGSFSTLEIQRTEQGDSAMYLCASRPGQGASNTEAFFGQGTRLTVV.

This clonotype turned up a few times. The CDR3 nucleotides read TGTGCCAGCAGCAAAACGACTAGCGGGGGGCCAGATACGCAGTATTTT. It is translated as CASSKTTSGGPDTQYF. The chain carries TRBV6-2 or TRBV6-3 and TRBJ2-3; 13 nucleotides agree with TRBD2. CDR1 is MNHEY and CDR2 is SVGEGT in the germline V gene. This CDR3 contains 16 residues. The V and J ends lost 6 bases and 4 bases, in that order; junction bases with no gene match: 7.

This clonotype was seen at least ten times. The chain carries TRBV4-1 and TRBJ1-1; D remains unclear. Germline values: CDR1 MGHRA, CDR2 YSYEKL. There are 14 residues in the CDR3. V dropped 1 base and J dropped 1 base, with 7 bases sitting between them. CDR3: CASSQVGPNTEAFF. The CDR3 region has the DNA TGCGCCAGCAGCCAAGTCGGACCGAACACTGAAGCTTTCTTT.

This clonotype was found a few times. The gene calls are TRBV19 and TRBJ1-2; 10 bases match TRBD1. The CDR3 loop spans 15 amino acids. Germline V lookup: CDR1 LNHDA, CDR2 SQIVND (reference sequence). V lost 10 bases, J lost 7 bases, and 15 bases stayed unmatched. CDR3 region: CATNHERDRGFGYTF. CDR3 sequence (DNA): TGTGCCACCAACCATGAACGGGACAGGGGCTTTGGCTACACCTTC.

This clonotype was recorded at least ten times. Here the CDR3 reads CASSAGLTDTQYF. The CDR3 nucleotides read TGCGCCAGCAGTGCCGGTCTCACAGATACGCAGTATTTT. The genes are TRBV10-1 and TRBJ2-3, with unresolved D. The CDR3 sequence is 13 residues long. Trimming took 4 bases from V and 2 from J, leaving 7 bases between them. Germline V lookup: CDR1 WNHNN, CDR2 SYGVQD (reference sequence).

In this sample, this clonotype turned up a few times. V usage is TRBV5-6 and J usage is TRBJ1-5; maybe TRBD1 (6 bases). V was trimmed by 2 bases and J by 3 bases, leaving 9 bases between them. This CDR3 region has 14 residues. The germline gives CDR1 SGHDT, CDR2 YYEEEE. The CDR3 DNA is TGTGCCAGCAGCTTCAGGGGCCCCAATCAGCCCCAGCATTTT. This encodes CASSFRGPNQPQHF.

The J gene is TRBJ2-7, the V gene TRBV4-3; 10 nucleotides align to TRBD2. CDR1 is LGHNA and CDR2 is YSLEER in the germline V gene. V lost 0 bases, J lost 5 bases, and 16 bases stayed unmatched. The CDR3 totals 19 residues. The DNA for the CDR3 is TGCGCCAGCAGCCAAGATTGGGGCTTTAGCGGGGGGCTTCGACACGAGCAGTACTTC. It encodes CASSQDWGFSGGLRHEQYF.

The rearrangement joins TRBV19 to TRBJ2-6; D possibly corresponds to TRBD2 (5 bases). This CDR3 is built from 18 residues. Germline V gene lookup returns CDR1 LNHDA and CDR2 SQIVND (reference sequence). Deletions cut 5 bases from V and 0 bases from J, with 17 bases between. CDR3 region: CASSFPPGDYSGANVLTF. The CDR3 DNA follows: TGTGCCAGTAGTTTCCCCCCAGGAGACTACTCTGGGGCCAACGTCCTGACTTTC.

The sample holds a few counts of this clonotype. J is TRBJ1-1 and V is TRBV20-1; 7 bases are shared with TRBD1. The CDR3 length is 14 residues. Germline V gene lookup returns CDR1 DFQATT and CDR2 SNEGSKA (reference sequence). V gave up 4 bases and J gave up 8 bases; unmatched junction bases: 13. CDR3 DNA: TGCAGTGCTACGATTCGGACAGGCGGGTTCGAAGCTTTCTTT. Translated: CSATIRTGGFEAFF.

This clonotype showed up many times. CDR3: CASSLFGRPKAYNEQFF. CDR3 sequence (DNA): TGTGCCAGCAGCTTATTTGGGCGGCCAAAGGCCTACAATGAGCAGTTCTTC. V usage is TRBV7-2 and J usage is TRBJ2-1; D is uncertain. Germline loops: CDR1 SGHTA, CDR2 FQGNSA. Deletions cut 2 bases from V and 2 bases from J, with 16 bases between. The CDR3 totals 17 residues.

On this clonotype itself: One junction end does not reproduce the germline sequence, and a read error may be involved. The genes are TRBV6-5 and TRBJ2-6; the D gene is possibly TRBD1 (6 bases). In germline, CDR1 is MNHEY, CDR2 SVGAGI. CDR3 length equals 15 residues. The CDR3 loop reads CASGYRDSGANVLTF. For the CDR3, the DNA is TGTGCCAGCGGTTACAGGGACTCTGGGGCCAACGTCCTGACTTTC.

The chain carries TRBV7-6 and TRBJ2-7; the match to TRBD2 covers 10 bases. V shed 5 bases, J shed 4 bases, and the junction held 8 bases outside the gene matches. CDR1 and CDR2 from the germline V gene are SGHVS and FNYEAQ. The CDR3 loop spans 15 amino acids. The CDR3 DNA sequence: TGTGCCAGCAGCCCCTCTAGCGGGGGTCCTTACGAGCAGTACTTC. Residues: CASSPSSGGPYEQYF. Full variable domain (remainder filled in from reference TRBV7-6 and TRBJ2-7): GAGVSQSPRYKVTKRGQDVALRCDPISGHVSLYWYRQALGQGPEFLTYFNYEAQQDKSGLPNDRFSAERPEGSISTLTIQRTEQRDSAMYRCASSPSSGGPYEQYFGPGTRLTVT.

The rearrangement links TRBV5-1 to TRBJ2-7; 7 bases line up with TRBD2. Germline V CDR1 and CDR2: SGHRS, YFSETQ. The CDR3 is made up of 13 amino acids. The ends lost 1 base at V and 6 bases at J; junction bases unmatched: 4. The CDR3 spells CASSLTGGLEQYF. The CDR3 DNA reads TGCGCCAGCAGCTTGACGGGGGGTCTCGAGCAGTACTTC.

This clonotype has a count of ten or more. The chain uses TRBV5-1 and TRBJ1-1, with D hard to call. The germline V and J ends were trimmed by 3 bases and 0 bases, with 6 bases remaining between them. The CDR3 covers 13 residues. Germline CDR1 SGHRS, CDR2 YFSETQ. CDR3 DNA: TGCGCCAGCAGCTCAGGAGTGAACACTGAAGCTTTCTTT. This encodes CASSSGVNTEAFF.

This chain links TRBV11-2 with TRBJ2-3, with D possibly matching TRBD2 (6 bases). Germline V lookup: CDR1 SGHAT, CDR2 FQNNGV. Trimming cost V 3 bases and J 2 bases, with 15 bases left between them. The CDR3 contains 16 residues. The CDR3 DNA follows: TGTGCCAGCAGCTTTGGGACTCCCCCTTTCACAGATACGCAGTATTTT. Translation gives CASSFGTPPFTDTQYF.

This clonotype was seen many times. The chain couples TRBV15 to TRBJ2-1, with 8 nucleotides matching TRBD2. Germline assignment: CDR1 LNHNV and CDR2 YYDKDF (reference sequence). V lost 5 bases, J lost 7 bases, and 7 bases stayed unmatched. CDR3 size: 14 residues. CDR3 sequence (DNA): TGTGCCACCAGCTCAAGACTAGCGACGAATGAGCAGTTCTTC. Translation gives CATSSRLATNEQFF.

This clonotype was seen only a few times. The CDR3 sequence: CAAGWQGKDEQYF. CDR3 DNA sequence: TGCGCCGCAGGGTGGCAGGGAAAGGACGAGCAGTACTTC. The chain uses TRBV10-2 and TRBJ2-7; D is possibly TRBD1 (5 bases). CDR3 length equals 13 residues. The germline gives CDR1 WSHSY, CDR2 SAAADI. The V gene lost 11 bases and the J gene lost 5 bases, with 19 bases spanning the gap.

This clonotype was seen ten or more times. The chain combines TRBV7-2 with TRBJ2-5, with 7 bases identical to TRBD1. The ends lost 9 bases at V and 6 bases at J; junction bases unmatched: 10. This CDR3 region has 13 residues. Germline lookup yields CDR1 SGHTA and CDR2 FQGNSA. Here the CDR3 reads CASRQGGPQTQYF. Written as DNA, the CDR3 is TGTGCCAGTCGACAGGGTGGGCCTCAGACCCAGTACTTC.

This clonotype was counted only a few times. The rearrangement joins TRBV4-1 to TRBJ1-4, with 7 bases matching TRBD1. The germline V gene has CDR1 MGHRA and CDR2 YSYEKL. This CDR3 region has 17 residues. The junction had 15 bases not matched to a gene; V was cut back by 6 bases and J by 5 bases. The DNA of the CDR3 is TGCGCCAGCAGGCCGCCCGGGACAGAAATCCTAAATGAAAAACTGTTTTTT. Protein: CASRPPGTEILNEKLFF.

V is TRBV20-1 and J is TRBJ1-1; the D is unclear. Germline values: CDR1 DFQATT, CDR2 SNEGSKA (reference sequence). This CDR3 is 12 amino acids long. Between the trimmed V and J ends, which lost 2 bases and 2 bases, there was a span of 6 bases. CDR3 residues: CSARHQNTEAFF. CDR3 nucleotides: TGCAGTGCTAGACACCAAAACACTGAAGCTTTCTTT.

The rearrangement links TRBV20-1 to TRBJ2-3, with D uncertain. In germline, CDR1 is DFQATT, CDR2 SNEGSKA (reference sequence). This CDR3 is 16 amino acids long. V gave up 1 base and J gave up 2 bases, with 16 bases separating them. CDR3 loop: CSARGRRPGNTDTQYF. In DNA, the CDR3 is TGCAGTGCTAGAGGTCGCCGACCGGGCAACACAGATACGCAGTATTTT.

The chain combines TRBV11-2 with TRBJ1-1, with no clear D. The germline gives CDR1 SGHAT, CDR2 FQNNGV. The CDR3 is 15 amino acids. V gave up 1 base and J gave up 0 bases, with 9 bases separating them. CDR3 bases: TGTGCCAGCAGCTTAGGGTATAATATGAACACTGAAGCTTTCTTT. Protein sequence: CASSLGYNMNTEAFF.

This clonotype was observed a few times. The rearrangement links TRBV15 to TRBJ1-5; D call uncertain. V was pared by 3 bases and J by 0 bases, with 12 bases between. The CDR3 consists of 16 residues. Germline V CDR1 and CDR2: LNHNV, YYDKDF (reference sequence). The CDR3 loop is CATSSGGLYSNQPQHF. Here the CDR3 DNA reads TGTGCCACCAGCAGTGGTGGACTTTATAGCAATCAGCCCCAGCATTTT.

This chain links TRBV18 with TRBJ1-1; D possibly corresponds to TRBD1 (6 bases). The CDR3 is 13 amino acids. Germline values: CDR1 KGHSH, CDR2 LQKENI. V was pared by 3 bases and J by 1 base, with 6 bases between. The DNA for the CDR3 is TGTGCCAGCTCACCCAGGGGGAACACTGAAGCTTTCTTT. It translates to CASSPRGNTEAFF.